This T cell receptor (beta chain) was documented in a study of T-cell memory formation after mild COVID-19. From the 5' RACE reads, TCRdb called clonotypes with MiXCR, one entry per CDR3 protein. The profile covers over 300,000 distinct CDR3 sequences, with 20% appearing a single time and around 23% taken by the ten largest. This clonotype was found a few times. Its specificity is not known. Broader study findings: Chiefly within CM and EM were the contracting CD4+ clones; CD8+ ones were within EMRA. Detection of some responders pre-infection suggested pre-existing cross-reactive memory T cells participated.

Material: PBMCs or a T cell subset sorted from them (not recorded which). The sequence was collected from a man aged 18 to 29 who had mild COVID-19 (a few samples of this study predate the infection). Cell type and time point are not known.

The CDR3 loop is CASSLVLGLQETQYF. The CDR3 DNA follows: TGCGCCAGCAGCTTGGTCCTGGGGCTCCAAGAGACCCAGTACTTC. The chain is built from TRBV5-1 and TRBJ2-5; D is possibly TRBD1 (5 bases). Germline V gene sequence: CDR1 SGHRS, CDR2 YFSETQ. The CDR3 is 15 amino acids. Trimming shortened V by 0 bases and J by 1 base, and 10 bases separated the two germline ends.